The 17 T cell receptor beta chains given below trace back to one sample, sequenced in a study of OX40 agonist ivuxolimab in advanced cancers. Generated by immunoSEQ multiplex PCR, the TCRdb table keeps only in-frame clones and is missing some. The data contain around 25,000 clones, about 70% of them seen just once; the ten biggest clones take up 13% to 15%. The sample in question was CD4+ or CD8+ T cells sorted from blood, obtained in a trial of the OX40 agonist ivuxolimab. These receptors were taken from an adult with an advanced solid tumor such as melanoma, head and neck, liver or kidney cancer.

The chain couples TRBV14 to TRBJ2-2; D is undetermined. In germline, CDR1 is SGHDN, CDR2 FVKESK. This CDR3 region has 17 residues. V lost 0 bases, J lost 3 bases, and 14 bases lay in between. The CDR3 nucleotides are TGTGCCAGCAGCCAAGATATTCAAGGGTGGTACACCGGGGAGCTGTTTTTT. The encoded protein is CASSQDIQGWYTGELFF.

This chain joins TRBV5-4 and TRBJ2-5, with D uncertain. The CDR3 has 12 residues. Germline values: CDR1 SGHNT, CDR2 YYREEE (reference sequence). V lost 4 bases and J 7 bases, leaving 11 bases between the germline ends. Written as DNA, the CDR3 is TGTGCCAGCAGCGCGGACCCCGCGACCCAGTACTTC. Translated: CASSADPATQYF.

The chain has TRBV19 and TRBJ2-5; 7 bases fit TRBD2. With the DNA end fitting TRBJ2-7 better, the J assignment may be wrong. Per the germline V gene, CDR1 is LNHDA and CDR2 is SQIVND (reference sequence). There are 20 residues in the CDR3. CDR3 residues: CASSARPGDYFTTSDYEQYF. In DNA form, the CDR3 reads TGTGCCAGTAGTGCCCGCCCGGGGGACTACTTCACTACATCCGACTACGAGCAGTACTTC.

This clone was recorded a few times. The V and J genes are TRBV19 and TRBJ1-2, with D tentatively TRBD1 (5 bases). The CDR3 spans 12 residues. CDR1 and CDR2 (germline): LNHDA, SQIVND (reference sequence). The V end was cut by 6 bases, the J end by 4 bases, with 9 bases between. The CDR3 nucleotides read TGTGCCAGTAGCCCGGACATCTATGGCTACACCTTC. This gives the protein CASSPDIYGYTF.

By share, this clone ranks as medium-sized. The genes are TRBV18 and TRBJ1-4, with D possibly being TRBD1 (5 bases). The CDR3 sequence is 16 residues long. Trimming removed 4 bases at V and 5 bases at J, with 17 bases between. The germline gives CDR1 KGHSH, CDR2 LQKENI. The CDR3 nucleotides read TGTGCCAGCTCACTCCCGGGCAGGGTCGGGAATGAAAAACTGTTTTTT. Translating gives CASSLPGRVGNEKLFF. Full variable domain (missing parts from reference TRBV18 and TRBJ1-4): NAGVMQNPRHLVRRRGQEARLRCSPMKGHSHVYWYRQLPEEGLKFMVYLQKENIIDESGMPKERFSAEFPKEGPSILRIQQVVRGDSAAYFCASSLPGRVGNEKLFFGSGTQLSVL.

In its sample, this clone ranks as medium-sized (0.01 to 0.1%). This sequence joins TRBV11-2 and TRBJ2-7; D perhaps matches TRBD2 (7 bases). V lost 6 bases, J lost 5 bases, and 20 bases lay in between. Germline V lookup: CDR1 SGHAT, CDR2 FQNNGV. The CDR3 contains 15 residues. The CDR3 DNA reads as TGTGCCAGCAGGGATCGCGGGGGCCTCGACGACGAGCAGTACTTC. As protein: CASRDRGGLDDEQYF.

This CDR3 is CASSYSGGSSYEQYF. The CDR3 nucleotides are TGTGCCAGCAGTTACTCCGGGGGGAGCTCCTACGAGCAGTACTTC. The V call is TRBV6-5, the J call TRBJ2-7; 7 bases align to TRBD2. Germline assignment: CDR1 MNHEY and CDR2 SVGAGI. The CDR3 contains 15 residues. After removal of 0 bases from V and 0 bases from J, the junction contained 2 bases not matched to a gene.

This clone appeared a single time. This sequence joins TRBV19 and TRBJ1-2; no definite D call. The CDR3 is 14 amino acids. V was trimmed by 2 bases and J by 4 bases, leaving 11 bases between them. Germline CDR1 reads LNHDA; CDR2 reads SQIVND (reference sequence). The CDR3 bases are TGTGCCAGTAGTATATTCGGGAATTCCTATGGCTACACCTTC. Encoded protein: CASSIFGNSYGYTF. Combining the CDR3 with reference TRBV19 and TRBJ1-2 gives the whole variable domain DGGITQSPKYLFRKEGQNVTLSCEQNLNHDAMYWYRQDPGQGLRLIYYSQIVNDFQKGDIAEGYSVSREKKESFPLTVTSAQKNPTAFYLCASSIFGNSYGYTFGSGTRLTVV.

A single count supports this clone. CDR3 nucleotides: TGTGCCAGCAGTGGCCTCGGGACACATTACTACGAGCAGTACTTC. This gives the protein CASSGLGTHYYEQYF. The genes are TRBV25-1 and TRBJ2-7; a possible D gene is TRBD1 (6 bases). The CDR3 contains 15 residues. Germline V gene data show CDR1 as MGHDK and CDR2 as SYGVNS. Trimming pared 4 bases from V and 3 bases from J, leaving 16 bases between.

In regard to this clone: The junction differs from germline at one of its ends, possibly a read error. The J gene is TRBJ2-7, the V gene TRBV27; the match to TRBD1 covers 7 bases. CDR1 is MNHEY, CDR2 SMNVEV, per germline (reference sequence). The CDR3 loop spans 12 amino acids. The DNA of the CDR3 is TGTGCCAGCAGTTCTACCGACAGGGTCGCTCTATTC. It translates to CASSSTDRVALF.

The chain is built from TRBV5-6 and TRBJ2-1; no firm D call. This CDR3 has 13 residues. Deletions cut 0 bases from V and 6 bases from J, with 7 bases between. Germline lookup yields CDR1 SGHDT and CDR2 YYEEEE. The CDR3 sequence: CASSLGKGNEQFF. The CDR3 coding sequence is TGTGCCAGCAGCTTGGGCAAAGGCAATGAGCAGTTCTTC.

The genes are TRBV6-6 and TRBJ1-4; D unclear. The CDR3 runs 14 residues. V was trimmed by 2 bases and J by 8 bases, leaving 12 bases between them. Germline V gene sequence: CDR1 MNHNY, CDR2 SVGAGI (reference sequence). CDR3 DNA: TGTGCCAGCAGTTACGTTCCCAGAGGCGAAAAACTGTTTTTT. It is translated as CASSYVPRGEKLFF.

V and J are TRBV29-1 and TRBJ2-1; D is unresolved. Germline CDR1 and CDR2: SQVTM and ANQGSEA. This CDR3 spans 10 amino acids. The V and J ends lost 7 bases and 10 bases respectively, with 11 bases between them. The CDR3: CSAQEGEQFF. CDR3 in DNA: TGCAGCGCTCAGGAAGGGGAGCAGTTCTTC.

The chain is built from TRBV29-1 and TRBJ2-5, with D possibly being TRBD2 (6 bases). This CDR3 spans 13 amino acids. Germline V CDR1 and CDR2: SQVTM, ANQGSEA. Trimming took off 6 bases at V and 5 bases at J, with 16 bases between the two ends. As DNA, the CDR3 is TGCAGCGTCCTCGGGGAGGCGGCGGAGACCCAGTACTTC. This sequence encodes CSVLGEAAETQYF.

Here the CDR3 DNA reads TGTGCCAGGAGCGAGACCCAGTACTTC. This codes for CARSETQYF. The V and J genes are TRBV19 and TRBJ2-5, with no clear D. Germline V CDR1 and CDR2: LNHDA, SQIVND (reference sequence). CDR3 size: 9 residues. V lost 9 bases to trimming and J lost 5 bases, with 4 bases between them.

This clone was counted a few times. The V gene is TRBV7-8, the J gene TRBJ2-7; the match to TRBD1 covers 9 bases. Germline assignment: CDR1 SGHVS and CDR2 FQNEAQ. CDR3 length equals 16 residues. V was clipped by 2 bases and J by 5 bases; unmatched bases: 10. The CDR3: CASSLLSGTGNHEQYF. CDR3 bases: TGTGCCAGCAGCTTACTGTCCGGGACAGGGAATCACGAGCAGTACTTC.

This clone was recorded once. The chain recombines TRBV7-6 with TRBJ1-3; no reliable D call. The V gene's germline CDR1 is SGHVS and CDR2 FNYEAQ. The CDR3 covers 15 residues. Trimming took 1 base from V and 4 from J, leaving 11 bases between them. The CDR3 is CASSLDVGTGNTIYF. DNA for the CDR3: TGTGCCAGCAGCTTAGATGTGGGAACCGGAAACACCATATATTTT. Full variable domain (missing parts from reference TRBV7-6 and TRBJ1-3): GAGVSQSPRYKVTKRGQDVALRCDPISGHVSLYWYRQALGQGPEFLTYFNYEAQQDKSGLPNDRFSAERPEGSISTLTIQRTEQRDSAMYRCASSLDVGTGNTIYFGEGSWLTVV.